The rows below give T cell receptor beta chains drawn from one sample of a study of shared clonotypes between healthy human individuals. The protocol was immunoSEQ multiplex PCR, while the TCRdb copy is restricted to in-frame clones and leaves out a portion. In the table there are over 2 million clones, 90% to 95% of which are singletons. Sequencing was carried out using naive CD4+ T cells sorted from blood. All receptors come from a man between 18 and 35 years old in good health. Each CDR3 is given with its conserved first and last residue. Each record gives: D gene, V gene, clone size, CDR3 length, J gene, CDR3 protein, CDR3 DNA. The D gene is left open where the match is weak. Clone size, where shown, is once, few, many, or a class for clones that have expanded.

>TRBD1|TRBV7-9|.|15|TRBJ2-5
CASSLIGTGIETQYF
TGTGCCAGCAGCTTAATAGGGACAGGGATTGAGACCCAGTACTTC
>.|TRBV12-2|.|18|TRBJ2-3
CASRLGTRASGGQDTQYF
TGTGCAAGTCGCTTAGGGACCCGAGCTAGCGGGGGGCAGGATACGCAGTATTTT
>TRBD1|TRBV6-8|few|11|TRBJ2-7
CVQGGCYEQYF
TGTGTACAGGGGGGTTGCTACGAGCAGTACTTC
>.|TRBV7-9|.|12|TRBJ1-1
CASGRGGFEAFF
TGTGCCAGCGGCCGGGGGGGCTTTGAAGCTTTCTTT
>.|TRBV5-1|.|16|TRBJ1-3
CASSLGFDGPGSTIYF
TGCGCCAGCAGCTTGGGTTTCGACGGCCCCGGAAGCACCATATATTTT
>TRBD2|TRBV27|.|15|TRBJ2-7
CASSSYAGGIYEQYF
TGTGCCAGCAGTTCCTATGCGGGGGGAATTTACGAGCAGTACTTC
>TRBD1|TRBV6-5|.|15|TRBJ2-3
CASRLRDRGGDTQYF
TGTGCCAGCAGGCTCCGGGACAGGGGTGGAGATACGCAGTATTTT
>.|TRBV5-1|once|15|TRBJ2-3
CASSFPGDSTDTQYF
TGCGCCAGCAGCTTTCCGGGGGATAGCACAGATACGCAGTATTTT
>.|TRBV6-1|.|13|TRBJ2-5
CASGRLVQETQYF
TGTGCCAGCGGCCGACTAGTCCAAGAGACCCAGTACTTC
>.|TRBV28|.|15|TRBJ2-7
CASSLSRTLAYEQYF
TGTGCCAGCAGTTTATCGCGGACTCTAGCCTACGAGCAGTACTTC
>TRBD1|TRBV6-6|.|15|TRBJ1-2
CASSFKGQGDYGYTF
TGTGCCAGCAGTTTTAAGGGACAGGGCGACTATGGCTACACCTTC
>.|TRBV28|.|13|TRBJ1-2
CASSLNGPGRYTF
TGTGCCAGCAGTTTAAACGGACCGGGGCGCTACACCTTC
>.|TRBV30|once|11|TRBJ1-4
CAWSWGEKLFF
TGTGCCTGGAGTTGGGGGGAAAAACTGTTTTTT